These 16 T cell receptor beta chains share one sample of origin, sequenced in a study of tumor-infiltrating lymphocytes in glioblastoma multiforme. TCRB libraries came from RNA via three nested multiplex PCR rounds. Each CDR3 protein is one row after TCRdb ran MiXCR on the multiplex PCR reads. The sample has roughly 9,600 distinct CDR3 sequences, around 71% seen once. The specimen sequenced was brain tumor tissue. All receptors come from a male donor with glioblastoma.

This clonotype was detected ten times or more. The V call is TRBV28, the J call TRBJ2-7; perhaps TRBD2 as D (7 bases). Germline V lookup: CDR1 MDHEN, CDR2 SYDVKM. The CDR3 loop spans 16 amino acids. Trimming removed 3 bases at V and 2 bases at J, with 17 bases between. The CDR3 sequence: CASSFGGAMEPYEQYF. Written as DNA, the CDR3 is TGTGCCAGCAGTTTTGGGGGGGCGATGGAACCCTACGAGCAGTACTTC.

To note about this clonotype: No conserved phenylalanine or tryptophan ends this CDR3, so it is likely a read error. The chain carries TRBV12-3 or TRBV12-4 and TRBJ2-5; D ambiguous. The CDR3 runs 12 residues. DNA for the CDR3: TGCGCCAGCAGTCCCAGGATAGAGACCCAGTACTTA. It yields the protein CASSPRIETQYL.

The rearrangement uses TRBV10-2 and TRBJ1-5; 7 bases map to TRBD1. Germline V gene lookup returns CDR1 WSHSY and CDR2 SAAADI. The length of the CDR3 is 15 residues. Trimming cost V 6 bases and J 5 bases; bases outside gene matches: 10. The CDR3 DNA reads TGCGCCAGCAGACCCTTTGGGACAGAGGATCAGCCCCAGCATTTT. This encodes CASRPFGTEDQPQHF.

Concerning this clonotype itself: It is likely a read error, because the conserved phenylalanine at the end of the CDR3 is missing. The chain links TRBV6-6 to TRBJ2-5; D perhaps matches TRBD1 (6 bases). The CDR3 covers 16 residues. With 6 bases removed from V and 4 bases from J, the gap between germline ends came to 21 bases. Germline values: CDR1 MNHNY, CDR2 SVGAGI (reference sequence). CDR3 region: CASRDTGTPGGETQYL. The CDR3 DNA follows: TGTGCCAGCAGAGATACTGGGACACCTGGGGGAGAGACCCAGTACCTC.

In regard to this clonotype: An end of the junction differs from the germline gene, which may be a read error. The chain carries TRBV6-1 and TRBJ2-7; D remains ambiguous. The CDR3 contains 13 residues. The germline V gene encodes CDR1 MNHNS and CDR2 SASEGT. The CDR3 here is CSSTELGVYEQYF. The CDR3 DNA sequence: TGTTCCAGCACGGAGCTAGGTGTGTACGAGCAGTATTTC.

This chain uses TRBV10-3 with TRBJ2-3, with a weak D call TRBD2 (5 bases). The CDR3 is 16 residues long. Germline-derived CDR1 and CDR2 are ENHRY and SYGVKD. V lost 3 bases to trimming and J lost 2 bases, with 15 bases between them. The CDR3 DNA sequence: TGTGCCATCAGTGATCCTGGGAGACTGGACACAGATACGCAGTATTTT. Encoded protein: CAISDPGRLDTDTQYF.

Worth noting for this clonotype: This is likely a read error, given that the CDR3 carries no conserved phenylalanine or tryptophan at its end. The CDR3 bases are TGCAGTGCTAATAGAAGCTATGACGAGCAGTACTTA. Protein product: CSANRSYDEQYL. This sequence joins TRBV20-1 and TRBJ2-7; no clear D. This CDR3 region has 12 residues. Germline V gives CDR1 DFQATT, CDR2 SNEGSKA (reference sequence). V lost 4 bases to trimming and J lost 5 bases, with 12 bases between them.

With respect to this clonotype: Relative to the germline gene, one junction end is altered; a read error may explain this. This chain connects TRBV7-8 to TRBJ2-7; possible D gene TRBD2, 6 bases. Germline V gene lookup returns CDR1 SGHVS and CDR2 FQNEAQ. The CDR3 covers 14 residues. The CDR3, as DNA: TGTGCCAGCAGCTTAGCGATGGGGGGTTACGAGCGGTACTTC. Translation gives CASSLAMGGYERYF.

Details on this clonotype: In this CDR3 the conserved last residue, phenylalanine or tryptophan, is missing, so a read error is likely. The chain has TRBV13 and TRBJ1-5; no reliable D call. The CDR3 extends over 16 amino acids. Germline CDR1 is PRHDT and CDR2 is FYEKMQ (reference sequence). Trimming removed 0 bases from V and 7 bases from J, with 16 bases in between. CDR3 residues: CASSLGAKGRGQPQHS. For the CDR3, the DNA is TGTGCCAGCAGCTTAGGCGCCAAGGGCCGGGGACAGCCCCAGCATTCT.

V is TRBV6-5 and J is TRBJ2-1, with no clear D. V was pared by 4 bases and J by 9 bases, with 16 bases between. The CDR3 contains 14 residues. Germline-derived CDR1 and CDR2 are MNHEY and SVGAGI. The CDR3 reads CASSCGPGFGEQFF. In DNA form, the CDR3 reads TGTGCCAGCAGTTGCGGACCGGGTTTCGGTGAGCAGTTCTTC.

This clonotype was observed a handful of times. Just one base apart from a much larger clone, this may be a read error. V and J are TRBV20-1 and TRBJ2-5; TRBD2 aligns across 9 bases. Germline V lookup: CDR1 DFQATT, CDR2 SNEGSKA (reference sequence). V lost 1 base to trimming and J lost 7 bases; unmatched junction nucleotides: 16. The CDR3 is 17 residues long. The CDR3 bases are TGCAGTGCTAGAGCGTTAAGCGGGAGGCAGGGAGGGAGGACCCAGTACTTC. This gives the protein CSARALSGRQGGRTQYF.

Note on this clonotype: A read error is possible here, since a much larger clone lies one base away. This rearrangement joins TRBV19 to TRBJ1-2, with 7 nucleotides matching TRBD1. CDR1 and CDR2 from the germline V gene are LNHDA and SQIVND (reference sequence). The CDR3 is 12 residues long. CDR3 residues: CARSTGAYGYTF. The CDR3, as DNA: TGTGCCAGAAGTACAGGGGCCTATGGCTACACCTTC.

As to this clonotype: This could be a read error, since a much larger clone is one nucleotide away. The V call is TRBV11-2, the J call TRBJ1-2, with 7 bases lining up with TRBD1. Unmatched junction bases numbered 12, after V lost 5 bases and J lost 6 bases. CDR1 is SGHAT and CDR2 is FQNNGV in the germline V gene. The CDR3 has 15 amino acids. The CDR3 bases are TGTGCCAGCAGCCAGCCGACAGGGATTTACGATGGCTACACCTTC. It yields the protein CASSQPTGIYDGYTF.

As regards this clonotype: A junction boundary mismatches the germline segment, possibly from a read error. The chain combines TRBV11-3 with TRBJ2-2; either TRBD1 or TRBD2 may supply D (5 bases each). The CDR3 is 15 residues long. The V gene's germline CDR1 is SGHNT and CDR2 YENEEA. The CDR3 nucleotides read TGTGCCAACAGCCGTAGAGGGGCCCAGGCCGGGGAGCTGTTTTTT. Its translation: CANSRRGAQAGELFF.

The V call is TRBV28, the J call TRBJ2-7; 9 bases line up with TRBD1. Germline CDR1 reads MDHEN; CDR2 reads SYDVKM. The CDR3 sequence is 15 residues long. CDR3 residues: CASRETGGLSYEQYF. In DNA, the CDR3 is TGTGCAAGCCGTGAAACAGGGGGCCTCTCCTACGAGCAGTACTTC.

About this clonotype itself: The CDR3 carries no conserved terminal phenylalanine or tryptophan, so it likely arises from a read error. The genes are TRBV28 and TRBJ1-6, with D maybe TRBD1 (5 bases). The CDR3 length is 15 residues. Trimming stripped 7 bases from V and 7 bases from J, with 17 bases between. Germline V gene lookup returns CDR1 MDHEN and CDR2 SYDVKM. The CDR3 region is CASTLVGAENSPLHL. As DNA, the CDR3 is TGTGCCAGCACCTTGGTTGGGGCGGAGAATTCACCCCTCCACCTT.